Each of the 19 T cell receptor beta chains below was sequenced from the same sample in a study of shared clonotypes between healthy human individuals. Sequencing used immunoSEQ multiplex PCR; TCRdb keeps in-frame clones, though not all of them. The table shows about 2.4 million clones, with approximately 93% occurring only once. Sequenced: naive CD4+ T cells from PBMCs. The subset denotes: CD45RA+ positively selected. The receptors derive from a man aged 18 to 30 in good health. Some clones in this sample may be carry-over from other donors' samples.

The rearrangement uses TRBV29-1 and TRBJ2-3, with D maybe TRBD2 (5 bases). With 5 bases removed from V and 10 bases from J, the gap between germline ends came to 16 bases. There are 12 residues in the CDR3. Germline values: CDR1 SQVTM, CDR2 ANQGSEA. CDR3: CSVTRGLGPQYF. The DNA for the CDR3 is TGCAGCGTTACAAGAGGGCTCGGGCCGCAGTATTTT.

About this clone itself: The sample carries other DNA sequences with the same CDR3. The chain's CDR3 is CASSPTGGSYNEQFF. The CDR3 nucleotides are TGTGCCAGCTCGCCTACTGGGGGCTCCTACAATGAGCAGTTCTTC. The V gene is TRBV18, the J gene TRBJ2-1; D may match TRBD1 or TRBD2 (5 bases each). The V and J ends lost 6 bases and 0 bases respectively, with 12 bases between them. The V gene's germline CDR1 is KGHSH and CDR2 LQKENI. The CDR3 totals 15 residues.

The V call is TRBV2, the J call TRBJ2-7, with D possibly matching TRBD1 (5 bases). Germline CDR1 and CDR2: SNHLY and FYNNEI. The CDR3 totals 13 residues. Trimming took 0 bases from V and 6 from J, leaving 9 bases between them. This CDR3 is CASSEAGPGEQYF. In DNA form, the CDR3 reads TGTGCCAGCAGTGAAGCGGGGCCGGGCGAGCAGTACTTC.

Note on this clone: At one boundary the junction diverges from the germline segment, which might be a read error. CDR3 sequence reads: CATSSRAFSDEQYF. The CDR3 nucleotides are TGTGCCACCAGCTCCCGCGCTTTCTCCGACGAGCAGTACTTC. The chain combines TRBV15 with TRBJ2-7, with no clear D. The CDR3 is made up of 14 amino acids. From germline, CDR1 is LNHNV and CDR2 YYDKDF (reference sequence).

The chain uses TRBV7-3 and TRBJ1-1, with D possibly matching TRBD1 (5 bases). This CDR3 comprises 15 residues. Trimming removed 1 base at V and 1 base at J, with 10 bases between. From germline, CDR1 is SGHTA and CDR2 FQGTGA. CDR3 sequence reads: CASSLNAGSNTEAFF. In nucleotides, the CDR3 is TGTGCCAGCAGCTTAAACGCAGGGTCGAACACTGAAGCTTTCTTT.

This chain links TRBV5-1 with TRBJ1-2; D gene unclear. V was pared by 0 bases and J by 2 bases, with 14 bases between. Germline loops: CDR1 SGHRS, CDR2 YFSETQ. The CDR3 consists of 16 residues. The CDR3, as DNA: TGCGCCAGCAGCTTGGGGAGGACCGAGACAAACTATGGCTACACCTTC. This sequence encodes CASSLGRTETNYGYTF.

A remark on this clone: This specimen includes other DNA sequences encoding the same CDR3. V is TRBV7-9 and J is TRBJ2-5; no firm D call. The V and J ends lost 3 bases and 7 bases respectively, with 12 bases between them. The length of the CDR3 is 13 residues. CDR1 and CDR2 (germline): SEHNR, FQNEAQ (reference sequence). The CDR3: CASSFRQPGTQYF. Written as DNA, the CDR3 is TGTGCCAGCAGCTTTCGGCAGCCGGGGACCCAGTACTTC.

Notes on this clone: A read error may account for a junction end that differs from germline. Other DNA sequences within the sample encode an identical CDR3. This rearrangement joins TRBV18 to TRBJ2-5; D might be TRBD1 (6 bases). This CDR3 has 13 amino acids. Germline-derived CDR1 and CDR2 are KGHSH and LQKENI. The CDR3 region has the DNA TGTGCCAGCTCTCCACAGGGAAGAGAGACCCAGTACTTC. Protein sequence: CASSPQGRETQYF.

The chain is built from TRBV7-2 and TRBJ2-2; D gene uncertain. The V end was cut by 8 bases, the J end by 7 bases, with 8 bases between. Germline V lookup: CDR1 SGHTA, CDR2 FQGNSA. There are 11 residues in the CDR3. CDR3 nucleotides: TGTGCCAGCGGGGTGTACGGGGAGCTGTTTTTT. Translated, it gives CASGVYGELFF.

V is TRBV6-1 and J is TRBJ2-1, with no clear D. Deletions cut 2 bases from V and 1 base from J, with 9 bases between. Germline CDR1 is MNHNS and CDR2 is SASEGT. The CDR3 is 15 amino acids. This CDR3 reads CASSEFVVSYNEQFF. CDR3 coding DNA: TGTGCCAGCAGTGAATTTGTGGTATCCTACAATGAGCAGTTCTTC.

V and J are TRBV10-1 and TRBJ2-3; 7 nucleotides align to TRBD2. The CDR3 covers 11 residues. With V trimmed by 11 bases and J by 6 bases, 5 bases remained unmatched. The germline V gene has CDR1 WNHNN and CDR2 SYGVQD (reference sequence). In DNA, the CDR3 is TGCGCCGCGGGAGCCTCGGATACGCAGTATTTT. It codes for CAAGASDTQYF.

The chain has TRBV6-1 and TRBJ1-1; no reliable D call. The CDR3 runs 13 residues. Germline CDR1 and CDR2: MNHNS and SASEGT. V was cut by 3 bases and J by 4 bases, with 9 bases left in between. The CDR3: CASSDLTFTEAFF. The DNA of the CDR3 is TGTGCCAGCAGTGATCTTACTTTCACTGAAGCTTTCTTT.

The chain has TRBV7-2 and TRBJ2-1; 9 nucleotides align to TRBD2. CDR1 and CDR2 from the germline V gene are SGHTA and FQGNSA. This CDR3 comprises 19 residues. Trimming took 5 bases from V and 1 from J; bases not matched to a gene: 15. In DNA form, the CDR3 reads TGTGCCAGCAGCGGTCGACTAGCGGAAGCATGGGTATCCTACAATGAGCAGTTCTTC. This encodes CASSGRLAEAWVSYNEQFF.

The J gene is TRBJ2-7, the V gene TRBV25-1; D perhaps matches TRBD2 (6 bases). This CDR3 is 16 amino acids long. Trimming shortened V by 3 bases and J by 2 bases, and 17 bases separated the two germline ends. The germline V gene encodes CDR1 MGHDK and CDR2 SYGVNS. Here the CDR3 reads CASSDPGGGNPYEQYF. CDR3 DNA sequence: TGTGCCAGCAGTGATCCCGGTGGGGGGAACCCCTACGAGCAGTACTTC.

CDR3 in amino acids: CASSDPPGTLGGYTF. The CDR3 region has the DNA TGCGCCAGCAGTGACCCTCCAGGGACCCTGGGAGGCTACACCTTC. This chain uses TRBV10-2 with TRBJ1-2, with D perhaps TRBD1 (5 bases). Per germline, CDR1 WSHSY and CDR2 SAAADI. The CDR3 has 15 amino acids. V lost 3 bases and J lost 8, with 19 bases in between.

V and J are TRBV29-1 and TRBJ2-1; maybe TRBD2 (5 bases). CDR1 is SQVTM, CDR2 ANQGSEA, per germline. This CDR3 comprises 12 residues. V was shortened by 4 bases and J by 6 bases, with 10 bases between the two germline ends. In DNA, the CDR3 is TGCAGCGTTGCCTGGCGGGTCAATGAGCAGTTCTTC. Translating gives CSVAWRVNEQFF.

CDR3 region: CASSHGGGPQYF. As DNA, the CDR3 is TGTGCCAGCAGCCATGGGGGGGGTCCGCAGTATTTT. This chain links TRBV7-2 with TRBJ2-3; 7 bases are shared with TRBD2. This CDR3 region has 12 residues. The V and J ends lost 5 bases and 10 bases, in that order; junction bases with no gene match: 6. In germline, CDR1 is SGHTA, CDR2 FQGNSA.

The CDR3 DNA follows: TGTGCCAGCAGGGGACAGGGGAGGCACACTGAAGCTTTCTTT. This sequence encodes CASRGQGRHTEAFF. The chain joins TRBV2 to TRBJ1-1; TRBD1 aligns across 10 bases. This CDR3 is 14 amino acids long. The germline V gene has CDR1 SNHLY and CDR2 FYNNEI. V lost 6 bases and J lost 3; bases outside the gene matches: 4.

This clone was observed a few times. V usage is TRBV18 and J usage is TRBJ1-1; D is undetermined. The CDR3 sequence is 15 residues long. V gave up 2 bases and J gave up 2 bases, with 12 bases separating them. Germline CDR1 is KGHSH and CDR2 is LQKENI. In nucleotides, the CDR3 is TGTGCCAGCTCACCAATTAACCCGATTAACACTGAAGCTTTCTTT. Encoded protein: CASSPINPINTEAFF.